Listed below are T cell receptor beta chains from one sample, sequenced in a study of blood T cell repertoires in COVID-19. The protocol was immunoSEQ multiplex PCR, while the TCRdb copy is restricted to in-frame clones and leaves out a portion. The table lists roughly 70,000 clones, roughly 80% of them singletons. Material for sequencing was peripheral blood. These receptors were obtained from a man in his sixties with acute or convalescent COVID-19. The conserved cysteine and the conserved F or W are not part of the CDR3 here. The D gene is left open where the match is weak.

>NA|TRBV12-3/TRBV12-4|TRBJ2-5
ASSSGEQETQY
>TRBD2|TRBV5-1|TRBJ2-3
ASSFSGGISDTQY
>TRBD1|TRBV5-6|TRBJ1-1
ASSLWRFRQGIKNTEAF
>NA|TRBV3-1/TRBV3-2|TRBJ1-1
ASSRTPGHQEAF
>NA|TRBV28|TRBJ2-6
ASQVSGANVLT
>NA|TRBV12-1|TRBJ2-4
ASSPPPSAHRSAGDIQY
>TRBD2|TRBV5-6|TRBJ2-3
ASSFLSAGGLDTQY
>NA|TRBV2|TRBJ2-7
ASSEGLGGEEQY
>TRBD2|TRBV7-9|TRBJ2-5
ASSGGAGPEETQY
>TRBD1|TRBV10-1|TRBJ2-2
ASSENRGAHDGELF
>TRBD2|TRBV7-8|TRBJ2-5
ASSLVALAGGPWH
>NA|TRBV18|TRBJ2-3
ASSPSRQVADTDTQY
>TRBD2|TRBV2|TRBJ2-1
ASSPGTSDEQF
>NA|TRBV7-9|TRBJ2-3
ASSEPRGTQY